Following are 5 T cell receptor beta chains from one sample sequenced in a study of shared clonotypes between healthy human individuals (dated by TCRdb to about 2020). The library was prepared using the immunoSEQ multiplex PCR assay. TCRdb obtained this table from immuneACCESS and retained in-frame rearrangements with V and J assigned. These tables miss some clones; where compared with another copy, unresolved V genes account for less than half of the shortfall, and the remainder is unexplained. In this sample the table shows about a million clones, 70% to 80% of which occur a single time. The ten largest clones add up to over 1.3% of the sample. Sequenced material: memory CD4+ T cells sorted from blood. Reading the label with the study, this specimen's cell subset or site is: CD45RA-negative fraction. These receptor sequences come from a man aged 18-30 years in good health.

In its sample, this clone was seen once. The chain combines TRBV27 with TRBJ1-2; D is perhaps TRBD1 (5 bases). With 7 bases removed from V and 8 bases from J, the gap between germline ends came to 20 bases. The CDR3 runs to 14 residues. The germline gives CDR1 MNHEY, CDR2 SMNVEV (reference sequence). CDR3 protein: CASNRRGTKGGYTF. CDR3 DNA: TGTGCCAGCAATCGGAGGGGAACTAAGGGGGGCTACACCTTC.

This chain uses TRBV7-2 with TRBJ2-1; D is perhaps TRBD2 (6 bases). CDR1 and CDR2 from the germline V gene are SGHTA and FQGNSA. V was cut by 2 bases and J by 8 bases, with 16 bases left in between. The CDR3 totals 15 residues. CDR3 region: CASSLMLAPNDEQFF. CDR3 bases: TGTGCCAGCAGCTTAATGCTAGCGCCGAACGATGAGCAGTTCTTC.

The gene calls are TRBV19 and TRBJ2-1, with D perhaps TRBD2 (5 bases). The V gene's germline CDR1 is LNHDA and CDR2 SQIVND (reference sequence). Deletions cut 4 bases from V and 8 bases from J, with 12 bases between. This CDR3 has 13 amino acids. This chain's CDR3 is CASSTSGGYEQFF. Written as DNA, the CDR3 is TGTGCCAGTAGTACCTCCGGCGGGTATGAGCAGTTCTTC.

A word on this clone: Other DNA sequences of this sample code for an identical CDR3. This chain uses TRBV30 with TRBJ1-4; possible D gene TRBD1, 5 bases. Germline CDR1 GTSNPN, CDR2 SVGIG (reference sequence). This CDR3 comprises 15 residues. V was cut by 0 bases and J by 1 base, with 9 bases left in between. The CDR3 region has the DNA TGTGCCTGGAGTGTAGGGGCCGGAACTAATGAAAAACTGTTTTTT. Its protein product is CAWSVGAGTNEKLFF.

This clone was detected a few times. The same CDR3 also results from other DNA sequences found in this sample. The rearrangement uses TRBV7-9 and TRBJ1-5; D remains unclear. Between the trimmed V and J ends, which lost 5 bases and 2 bases, there was a span of 7 bases. Germline assignment: CDR1 SEHNR and CDR2 FQNEAQ (reference sequence). This CDR3 is 13 amino acids long. The CDR3 sequence: CASSPDGNQPQHF. CDR3 coding DNA: TGTGCCAGCAGCCCCGACGGCAATCAGCCCCAGCATTTT.